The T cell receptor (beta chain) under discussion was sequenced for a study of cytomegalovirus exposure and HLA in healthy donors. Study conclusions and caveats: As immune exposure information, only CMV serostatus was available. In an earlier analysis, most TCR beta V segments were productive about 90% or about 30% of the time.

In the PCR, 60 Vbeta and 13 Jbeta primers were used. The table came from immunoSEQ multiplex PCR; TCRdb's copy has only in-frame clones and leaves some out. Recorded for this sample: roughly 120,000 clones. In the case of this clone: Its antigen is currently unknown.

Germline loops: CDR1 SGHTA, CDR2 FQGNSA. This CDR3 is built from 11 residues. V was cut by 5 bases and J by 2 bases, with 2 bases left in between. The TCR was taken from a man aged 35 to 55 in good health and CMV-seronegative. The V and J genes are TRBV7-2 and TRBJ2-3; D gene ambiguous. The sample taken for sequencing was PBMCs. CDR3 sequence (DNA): TGTGCCAGCAGCCTCACAGATACGCAGTATTTT. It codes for CASSLTDTQYF. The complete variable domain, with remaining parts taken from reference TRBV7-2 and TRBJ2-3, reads GAGVSQSPSNKVTEKGKDVELRCDPISGHTALYWYRQSLGQGLEFLIYFQGNSAPDKSGLPSDRFSAERTGGSVSTLTIQRTQQEDSAVYLCASSLTDTQYFGPGTRLTVL.